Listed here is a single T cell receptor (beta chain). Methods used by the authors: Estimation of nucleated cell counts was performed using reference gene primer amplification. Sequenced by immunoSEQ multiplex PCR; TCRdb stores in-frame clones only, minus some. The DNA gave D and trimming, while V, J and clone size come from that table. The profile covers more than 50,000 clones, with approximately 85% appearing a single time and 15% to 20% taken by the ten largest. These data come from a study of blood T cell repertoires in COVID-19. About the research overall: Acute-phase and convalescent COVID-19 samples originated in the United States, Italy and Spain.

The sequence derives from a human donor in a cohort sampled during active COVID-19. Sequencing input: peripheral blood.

The CDR3 DNA reads TGTGCCAGCAGCCTAGGATCAGGGGGTGCGAACACCGGGGAGCTGTTTTTT. Translating it yields CASSLGSGGANTGELFF. The chain has TRBV3-1 (or the pseudogene TRBV3-2) and TRBJ2-2; 7 bases are a match to TRBD1. Germline CDR1 is LGHDT and CDR2 is YNNKEL (reference sequence). J gave up 0 bases and V 4 bases, and 8 bases lay outside the gene matches. The CDR3 length is 17 residues.